Listed below are T cell receptor beta chains from one sample, sequenced in a study of T-cell memory formation after mild COVID-19. TCRdb reprocessed the 5' RACE reads with MiXCR, giving one entry per CDR3 protein. The data hold under 85,000 distinct CDR3 sequences, with about 14% observed a single time. Sequencing used PBMCs or a T cell subset sorted from them (not recorded which). Every receptor here comes from an adult woman who had mild COVID-19 (a few samples of this study predate the infection). Cell type and time point are not known. Each CDR3 is given with its conserved first and last residue. The order of the fields is CDR3 DNA, CDR3 protein, J gene, V gene, D gene, clone size. A D gene is named only where the DNA matches it firmly. Clone size is shown for a subset of rows, as once, few, many or a class of expanded clone.

cdr3_nt: TGTGCCAGCAGTCAGAGGGGGGCCTCCCGGGGGACTGAAGCTTTCTTT
cdr3_aa: CASSQRGASRGTEAFF
j_call: TRBJ1-1
v_call: TRBV27
d_call: .
clone_size: few

cdr3_nt: TGCAGCGTTGAAGATTTGGAACACAACGAGCAGTACTTC
cdr3_aa: CSVEDLEHNEQYF
j_call: TRBJ2-7
v_call: TRBV29-1
d_call: .
clone_size: .

cdr3_nt: TGTGCCAGCAACAAATACAGGTCTTCTTCATACGAGCAGTACTTC
cdr3_aa: CASNKYRSSSYEQYF
j_call: TRBJ2-7
v_call: TRBV11-1
d_call: .
clone_size: .

cdr3_nt: TGTGCCAGCAGCCAAGATTTGGGTACTCACGGTTCTGAAGCTTTCTTT
cdr3_aa: CASSQDLGTHGSEAFF
j_call: TRBJ1-1
v_call: TRBV3-1
d_call: .
clone_size: few

cdr3_nt: TGTGCCTGGAGTGACCTGGGACAGTCAACTAGCTACGATTCCTACGAGCAGTACTTC
cdr3_aa: CAWSDLGQSTSYDSYEQYF
j_call: TRBJ2-7
v_call: TRBV30
d_call: .
clone_size: few

cdr3_nt: TGTGCCAGCAGCATAGAGAGCGGGTTCTCCTACGAGCAGTACTTC
cdr3_aa: CASSIESGFSYEQYF
j_call: TRBJ2-7
v_call: TRBV27
d_call: .
clone_size: few

cdr3_nt: TGTGCCAGCAGCCGGGACCGAGGCCTCACAGATACGCAGTATTTT
cdr3_aa: CASSRDRGLTDTQYF
j_call: TRBJ2-3
v_call: TRBV4-2
d_call: .
clone_size: few

cdr3_nt: TGTGCCAGCAGTTACCAGGAAACATCCCTCGGGGAGCAGTACTTC
cdr3_aa: CASSYQETSLGEQYF
j_call: TRBJ2-7
v_call: TRBV6-5
d_call: .
clone_size: few

cdr3_nt: TGTGCCAGCAGCGTAGCTACGCGGGGTGGGATATACAATGAGCAGTTCTTC
cdr3_aa: CASSVATRGGIYNEQFF
j_call: TRBJ2-1
v_call: TRBV9
d_call: .
clone_size: few

cdr3_nt: TGTGCCACCAGCAGTAGACAGGGGCTCAATGAGCAGTTCTTC
cdr3_aa: CATSSRQGLNEQFF
j_call: TRBJ2-1
v_call: TRBV15
d_call: TRBD1
clone_size: many

cdr3_nt: TGCAGCGTTCAAGAGCGGGGGCCCACAGATACGCAGTATTTT
cdr3_aa: CSVQERGPTDTQYF
j_call: TRBJ2-3
v_call: TRBV29-1
d_call: TRBD2
clone_size: few

cdr3_nt: TGTGCCAGCAGCTCATTTAGCGGGAGACATAATGAGCAGTTCTTC
cdr3_aa: CASSSFSGRHNEQFF
j_call: TRBJ2-1
v_call: TRBV7-3
d_call: TRBD2
clone_size: few

cdr3_nt: TGTGCCAGCAGCTTAGTTCCAGCGGCTTATGGCTACACCTTC
cdr3_aa: CASSLVPAAYGYTF
j_call: TRBJ1-2
v_call: TRBV7-9
d_call: .
clone_size: few

cdr3_nt: TGCGCCAGCAAGGCTGATGGGCGGGAGATCACAGATACGCAGTATTTT
cdr3_aa: CASKADGREITDTQYF
j_call: TRBJ2-3
v_call: TRBV4-3
d_call: TRBD2
clone_size: many

cdr3_nt: TGTGCCAGCGGCTCCGGGACAGGGGGATTGGCAGATACGCAGTATTTT
cdr3_aa: CASGSGTGGLADTQYF
j_call: TRBJ2-3
v_call: TRBV12-3/TRBV12-4
d_call: TRBD1
clone_size: many

cdr3_nt: TGCGCCAGCAGCCCGACAGTTGCAACTAATGAAAAACTGTTTTTT
cdr3_aa: CASSPTVATNEKLFF
j_call: TRBJ1-4
v_call: TRBV4-1
d_call: .
clone_size: .

cdr3_nt: TGTGCCAGCAGCGCACCCCTAGAGACCCAGTACTTC
cdr3_aa: CASSAPLETQYF
j_call: TRBJ2-5
v_call: TRBV7-9
d_call: .
clone_size: .

cdr3_nt: TGTGCCAGCAGCTTTTATGACACCGGGGAGCTGTTTTTT
cdr3_aa: CASSFYDTGELFF
j_call: TRBJ2-2
v_call: TRBV7-9
d_call: .
clone_size: few

cdr3_nt: TGTGCCAGCTCACCGCCTCCGGGAGGGTCCTACGAGCAGTACTTC
cdr3_aa: CASSPPPGGSYEQYF
j_call: TRBJ2-7
v_call: TRBV18
d_call: TRBD2
clone_size: .

cdr3_nt: TGTGCCAGCAGTTACTCTATAGAGGTTATGGGGTACAATGAGCAGTTCTTC
cdr3_aa: CASSYSIEVMGYNEQFF
j_call: TRBJ2-1
v_call: TRBV6-2/TRBV6-3
d_call: .
clone_size: .

cdr3_nt: TGTGCCAGCAGCTTGATTAGCGGGGGCACAGATACGCAGTATTTT
cdr3_aa: CASSLISGGTDTQYF
j_call: TRBJ2-3
v_call: TRBV9
d_call: TRBD2
clone_size: few

cdr3_nt: TGTGCCAGCAGCCACGGGACAGGGAGGTCCACAGATACGCAGTATTTT
cdr3_aa: CASSHGTGRSTDTQYF
j_call: TRBJ2-3
v_call: TRBV7-9
d_call: TRBD1
clone_size: .

cdr3_nt: TGTGCCACCAGCAGGGGTAACAATGAGCAGTTCTTC
cdr3_aa: CATSRGNNEQFF
j_call: TRBJ2-1
v_call: TRBV24-1
d_call: .
clone_size: .

cdr3_nt: TGTGCCAGCGCCTCTTTGGGAGATACGCAGTATTTT
cdr3_aa: CASASLGDTQYF
j_call: TRBJ2-3
v_call: TRBV12-3/TRBV12-4
d_call: .
clone_size: few

cdr3_nt: TGTGCCAGCAGCTTAACGGACAGGGGGGCCAAAAATGAGCAGTTCTTC
cdr3_aa: CASSLTDRGAKNEQFF
j_call: TRBJ2-1
v_call: TRBV7-9
d_call: TRBD1
clone_size: .

cdr3_nt: TGCGCCACTGGACAGGGGGTTCAATACGAGCAGTACTTC
cdr3_aa: CATGQGVQYEQYF
j_call: TRBJ2-7
v_call: TRBV4-1
d_call: TRBD1
clone_size: few

cdr3_nt: TGTGCTCGCGATGCGGGCGGGAGGGCCTATGAGCAGTTCTTC
cdr3_aa: CARDAGGRAYEQFF
j_call: TRBJ2-1
v_call: TRBV30
d_call: TRBD2
clone_size: .

cdr3_nt: TGTGCCAGCAGCCCTGGTTCGGGGGCTCGACAAGAGACCCAGTACTTC
cdr3_aa: CASSPGSGARQETQYF
j_call: TRBJ2-5
v_call: TRBV6-5
d_call: .
clone_size: .

cdr3_nt: TGTGCCAGCAGCTTAGGGGACAGGGGAGAGTTCGATGAGCAGTTCTTC
cdr3_aa: CASSLGDRGEFDEQFF
j_call: TRBJ2-1
v_call: TRBV7-9
d_call: TRBD1
clone_size: .

cdr3_nt: TGTGCCAGCAGAATGTCGGGACAGGCGCCCCCGCAGTACTTC
cdr3_aa: CASRMSGQAPPQYF
j_call: TRBJ2-7
v_call: TRBV12-3/TRBV12-4
d_call: TRBD1
clone_size: .

cdr3_nt: TGTGCCAGCAGCTTGGATCACTCCGCCGAGCAGTACTTC
cdr3_aa: CASSLDHSAEQYF
j_call: TRBJ2-7
v_call: TRBV5-4
d_call: .
clone_size: .

cdr3_nt: TGTGCCAGCAGAAACGACAGGGGTGGAAGCACAGATACGCAGTATTTT
cdr3_aa: CASRNDRGGSTDTQYF
j_call: TRBJ2-3
v_call: TRBV6-5
d_call: TRBD1
clone_size: many

cdr3_nt: TGTGCCTGGAGTGTTGAAGGGGATCCGATAACCTACGAGCAGTACTTC
cdr3_aa: CAWSVEGDPITYEQYF
j_call: TRBJ2-7
v_call: TRBV30
d_call: .
clone_size: few

cdr3_nt: TGTGCCAGCAGTTACTCCCGGGAAGATCTAGCGGGAGGGGCCTACAATGAGCAGTTCTTC
cdr3_aa: CASSYSREDLAGGAYNEQFF
j_call: TRBJ2-1
v_call: TRBV6-2/TRBV6-3
d_call: TRBD2
clone_size: .

cdr3_nt: TGTGCCAGCAGGAACCTTAGGACGGAGACCCAGTACTTC
cdr3_aa: CASRNLRTETQYF
j_call: TRBJ2-5
v_call: TRBV28
d_call: .
clone_size: few

cdr3_nt: TGTGCCAGCAGCAAGGACAGGGTAGCGATGTATGCAGATACGCAGTATTTT
cdr3_aa: CASSKDRVAMYADTQYF
j_call: TRBJ2-3
v_call: TRBV11-2
d_call: TRBD1
clone_size: .

cdr3_nt: TGTGCCAGCAGCCCACGGACTAGCGGGAGGTCGACCGAGCAGTACTTC
cdr3_aa: CASSPRTSGRSTEQYF
j_call: TRBJ2-7
v_call: TRBV3-1
d_call: TRBD2
clone_size: .

cdr3_nt: TGCGCCAGCAGCTTGGCCTGGGAGGGAGCCTACAATGAGCAGTTCTTC
cdr3_aa: CASSLAWEGAYNEQFF
j_call: TRBJ2-1
v_call: TRBV5-1
d_call: TRBD2
clone_size: many

cdr3_nt: TGCGCCAGCAGCCAAGAGGGACTAGCGGGGCAAGAGACCCAGTACTTC
cdr3_aa: CASSQEGLAGQETQYF
j_call: TRBJ2-5
v_call: TRBV4-1
d_call: TRBD2
clone_size: few

cdr3_nt: TGCGCCAGCAGCCACACGATTAACACTGAAGCTTTCTTT
cdr3_aa: CASSHTINTEAFF
j_call: TRBJ1-1
v_call: TRBV4-1
d_call: .
clone_size: few

cdr3_nt: TGTGCCAGCAGCTTAGATCCGGGGAATGGCTACACCTTC
cdr3_aa: CASSLDPGNGYTF
j_call: TRBJ1-2
v_call: TRBV7-2
d_call: .
clone_size: .

cdr3_nt: TGTGCCAGCATCCGGCTAGCGGGAGAGGAGCAGTTCTTC
cdr3_aa: CASIRLAGEEQFF
j_call: TRBJ2-1
v_call: TRBV2
d_call: TRBD2
clone_size: .

cdr3_nt: TGTGCCAGCAGTAGCACTCTAGGGGGCTTCTATCCTCACGGTGAAAAACTGTTTTTT
cdr3_aa: CASSSTLGGFYPHGEKLFF
j_call: TRBJ1-4
v_call: TRBV6-5
d_call: TRBD1
clone_size: few

cdr3_nt: TGCAGTGCTAGAGAAGGGGGGCTAGCGGGATCGGGCAAAAACATTCAGTACTTC
cdr3_aa: CSAREGGLAGSGKNIQYF
j_call: TRBJ2-4
v_call: TRBV20-1
d_call: TRBD2
clone_size: few

cdr3_nt: TGCAGTGCTAGCCGACAGTACGAGCAGTACTTC
cdr3_aa: CSASRQYEQYF
j_call: TRBJ2-7
v_call: TRBV20-1
d_call: .
clone_size: .

cdr3_nt: TGTGCCAGCAGTTCGGTAGCGGGTTCCTACGAGCAGTACTTC
cdr3_aa: CASSSVAGSYEQYF
j_call: TRBJ2-7
v_call: TRBV12-3/TRBV12-4
d_call: TRBD2
clone_size: few

cdr3_nt: TGCAGTGCTAGGGCGGGGTATGCGCTAGATATTCAAGAGACCCAGTACTTC
cdr3_aa: CSARAGYALDIQETQYF
j_call: TRBJ2-5
v_call: TRBV20-1
d_call: .
clone_size: few

cdr3_nt: TGCGCCAGCAGCTTGAGGGCAGGGGACACTGAAGCTTTCTTT
cdr3_aa: CASSLRAGDTEAFF
j_call: TRBJ1-1
v_call: TRBV5-1
d_call: .
clone_size: .

cdr3_nt: TGCAGCGTTGAAGAGTCCGGGCCCTACGAGCAGTACTTC
cdr3_aa: CSVEESGPYEQYF
j_call: TRBJ2-7
v_call: TRBV29-1
d_call: .
clone_size: many

cdr3_nt: TGTGCCATCAGGCGGGAGGATATGGAGACCCAGTACTTC
cdr3_aa: CAIRREDMETQYF
j_call: TRBJ2-5
v_call: TRBV10-3
d_call: TRBD2
clone_size: .